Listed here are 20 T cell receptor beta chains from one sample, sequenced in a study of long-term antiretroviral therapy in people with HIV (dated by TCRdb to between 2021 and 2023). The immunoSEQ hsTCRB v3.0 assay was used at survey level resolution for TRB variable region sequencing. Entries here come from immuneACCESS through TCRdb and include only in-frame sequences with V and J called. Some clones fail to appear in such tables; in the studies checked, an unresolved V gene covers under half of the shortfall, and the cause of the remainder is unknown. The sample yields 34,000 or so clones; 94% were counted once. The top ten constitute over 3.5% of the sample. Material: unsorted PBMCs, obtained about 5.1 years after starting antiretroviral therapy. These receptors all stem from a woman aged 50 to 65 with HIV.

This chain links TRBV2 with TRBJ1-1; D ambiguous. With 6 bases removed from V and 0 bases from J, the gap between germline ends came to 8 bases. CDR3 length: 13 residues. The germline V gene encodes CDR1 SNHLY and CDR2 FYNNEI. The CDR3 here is CASSVFLNTEAFF. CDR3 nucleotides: TGTGCCAGCAGCGTCTTCTTGAACACTGAAGCTTTCTTT.

The CDR3 reads CASSLIRTGGGIYGYTF. The CDR3 DNA is TGTGCCAGCAGCTTAATACGGACAGGGGGCGGAATCTATGGCTACACCTTC. The V call is TRBV7-3, the J call TRBJ1-2; TRBD1 agrees at 11 bases. With V trimmed by 1 base and J by 4 bases, 8 bases remained unmatched. Germline CDR1 SGHTA, CDR2 FQGTGA. This CDR3 has 17 residues.

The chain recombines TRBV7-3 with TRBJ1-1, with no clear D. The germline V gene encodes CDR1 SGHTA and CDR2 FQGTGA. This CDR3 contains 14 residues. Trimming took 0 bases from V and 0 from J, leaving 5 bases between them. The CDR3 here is CASSLTRLNTEAFF. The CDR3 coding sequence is TGTGCCAGCAGCTTAACACGGTTGAACACTGAAGCTTTCTTT.

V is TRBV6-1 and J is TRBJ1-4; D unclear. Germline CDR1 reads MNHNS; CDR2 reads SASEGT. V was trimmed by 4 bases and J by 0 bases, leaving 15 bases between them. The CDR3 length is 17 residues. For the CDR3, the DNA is TGTGCCAGCAGTGTGGAGCCTAGGTCACCAACTAATGAAAAACTGTTTTTT. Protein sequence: CASSVEPRSPTNEKLFF.

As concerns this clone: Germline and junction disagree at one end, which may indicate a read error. The CDR3 DNA reads as TGTGCTAGCAGCTTAGCGGGGAGCTCCTACGAGCAGTACTTC. It yields the protein CASSLAGSSYEQYF. J is TRBJ2-7 and V is TRBV7-7; 8 bases fit TRBD2. CDR3 length: 14 amino acids. CDR1 SSHAT and CDR2 FNYEAQ come from the germline V gene (reference sequence).

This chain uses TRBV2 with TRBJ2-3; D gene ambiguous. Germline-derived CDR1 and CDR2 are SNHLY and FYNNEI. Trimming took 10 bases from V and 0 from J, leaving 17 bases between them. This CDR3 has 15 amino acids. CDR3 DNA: TGTGCCACCCTAAGGACCCCCCCAAGCACAGATACGCAGTATTTT. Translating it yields CATLRTPPSTDTQYF.

The CDR3 protein is CSVEVPLGFSGQGRPYEQYF. The CDR3, as DNA: TGCAGCGTTGAAGTCCCCTTGGGGTTCTCGGGACAGGGGCGTCCGTACGAGCAGTACTTC. This sequence joins TRBV29-1 and TRBJ2-7; 10 bases line up with TRBD1. V lost 1 base to trimming and J lost 4 bases; unmatched junction nucleotides: 22. In germline, CDR1 is SQVTM, CDR2 ANQGSEA. The CDR3 spans 20 residues.

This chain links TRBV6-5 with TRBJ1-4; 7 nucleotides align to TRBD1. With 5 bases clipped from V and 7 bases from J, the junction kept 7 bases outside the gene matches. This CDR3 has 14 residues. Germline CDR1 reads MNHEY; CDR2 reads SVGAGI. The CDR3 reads CASSITGETEKLFF. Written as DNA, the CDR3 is TGTGCCAGCAGTATAACAGGGGAGACTGAAAAACTGTTTTTT.

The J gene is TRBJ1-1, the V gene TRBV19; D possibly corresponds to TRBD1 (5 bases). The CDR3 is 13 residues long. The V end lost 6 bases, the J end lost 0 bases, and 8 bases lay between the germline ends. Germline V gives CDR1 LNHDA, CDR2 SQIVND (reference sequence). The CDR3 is CASRQQVNTEAFF. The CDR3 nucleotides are TGTGCCAGTAGGCAACAGGTGAACACTGAAGCTTTCTTT.

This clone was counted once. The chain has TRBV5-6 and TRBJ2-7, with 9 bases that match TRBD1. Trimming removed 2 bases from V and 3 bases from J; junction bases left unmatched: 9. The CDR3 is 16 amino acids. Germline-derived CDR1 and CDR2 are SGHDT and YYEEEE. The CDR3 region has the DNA TGTGCCAGCAGCTTTAGGTCCGGGACAGGGCACTACGAGCAGTACTTC. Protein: CASSFRSGTGHYEQYF.

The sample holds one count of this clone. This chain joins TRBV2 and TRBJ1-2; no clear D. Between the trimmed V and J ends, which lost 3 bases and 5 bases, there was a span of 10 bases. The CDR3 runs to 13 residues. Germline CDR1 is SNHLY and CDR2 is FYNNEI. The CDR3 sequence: CASSDGRLYGYTF. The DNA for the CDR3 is TGTGCCAGCAGTGATGGCCGCTTGTATGGCTACACCTTC.

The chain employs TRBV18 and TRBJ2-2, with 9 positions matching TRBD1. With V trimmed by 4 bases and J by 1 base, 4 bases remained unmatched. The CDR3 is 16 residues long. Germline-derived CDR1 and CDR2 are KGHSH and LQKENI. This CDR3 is CASSRTGQGNTGELFF. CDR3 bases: TGTGCCAGCTCACGCACGGGACAGGGGAACACCGGGGAGCTGTTTTTT. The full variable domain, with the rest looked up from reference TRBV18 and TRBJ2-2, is NAGVMQNPRHLVRRRGQEARLRCSPMKGHSHVYWYRQLPEEGLKFMVYLQKENIIDESGMPKERFSAEFPKEGPSILRIQQVVRGDSAAYFCASSRTGQGNTGELFFGEGSRLTVL.

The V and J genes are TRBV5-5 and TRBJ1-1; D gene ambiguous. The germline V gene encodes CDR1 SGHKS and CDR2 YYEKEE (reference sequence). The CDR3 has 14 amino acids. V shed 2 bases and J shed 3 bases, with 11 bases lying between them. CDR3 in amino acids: CASSFFLLDTEAFF. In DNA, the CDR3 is TGTGCCAGCAGCTTTTTTTTGTTGGACACTGAAGCTTTCTTT.

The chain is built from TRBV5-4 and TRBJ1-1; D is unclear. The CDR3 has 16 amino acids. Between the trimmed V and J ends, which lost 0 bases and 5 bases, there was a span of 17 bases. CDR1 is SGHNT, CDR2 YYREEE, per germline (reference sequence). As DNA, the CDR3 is TGTGCCAGCAGCTTGGATTATGTCGTTGCGGGAACTGAAGCTTTCTTT. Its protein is CASSLDYVVAGTEAFF.

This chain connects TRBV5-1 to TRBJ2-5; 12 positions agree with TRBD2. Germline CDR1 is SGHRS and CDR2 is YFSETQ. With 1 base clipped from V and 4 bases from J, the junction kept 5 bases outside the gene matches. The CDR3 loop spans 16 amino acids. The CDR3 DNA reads TGCGCCAGCAGCTTGCTAGCGGGGGGGCGGCGAGAGACCCAGTACTTC. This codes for CASSLLAGGRRETQYF.

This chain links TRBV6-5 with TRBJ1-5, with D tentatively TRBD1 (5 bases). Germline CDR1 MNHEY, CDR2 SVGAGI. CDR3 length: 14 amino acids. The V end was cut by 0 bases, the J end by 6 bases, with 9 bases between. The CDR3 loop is CASSYSGAGQPQHF. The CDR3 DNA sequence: TGTGCCAGCAGTTACTCAGGGGCGGGTCAGCCCCAGCATTTT.

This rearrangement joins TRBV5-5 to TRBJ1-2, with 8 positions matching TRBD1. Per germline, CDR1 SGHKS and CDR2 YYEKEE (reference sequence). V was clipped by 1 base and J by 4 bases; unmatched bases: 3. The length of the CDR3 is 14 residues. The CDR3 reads CASSLTGGIYGYTF. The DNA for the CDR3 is TGTGCCAGCAGCTTGACAGGGGGAATCTATGGCTACACCTTC.

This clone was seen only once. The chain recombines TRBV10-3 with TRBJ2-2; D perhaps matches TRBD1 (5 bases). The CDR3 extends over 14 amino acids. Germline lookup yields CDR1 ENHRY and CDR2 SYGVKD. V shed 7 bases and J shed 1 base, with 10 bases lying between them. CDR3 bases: TGTGCCATCACCCTTGACAGGAACACCGGGGAGCTGTTTTTT. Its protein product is CAITLDRNTGELFF.

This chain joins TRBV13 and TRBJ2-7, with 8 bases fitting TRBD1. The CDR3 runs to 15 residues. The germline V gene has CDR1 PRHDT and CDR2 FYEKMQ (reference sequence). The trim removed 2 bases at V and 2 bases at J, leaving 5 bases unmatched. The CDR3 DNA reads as TGTGCCAGCAGCTTAAGAGGGGGACAGGCCTACGAGCAGTACTTC. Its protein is CASSLRGGQAYEQYF. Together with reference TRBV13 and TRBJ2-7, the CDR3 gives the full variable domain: AAGVIQSPRHLIKEKRETATLKCYPIPRHDTVYWYQQGPGQDPQFLISFYEKMQSDKGSIPDRFSAQQFSDYHSELNMSSLELGDSALYFCASSLRGGQAYEQYFGPGTRLTVT.

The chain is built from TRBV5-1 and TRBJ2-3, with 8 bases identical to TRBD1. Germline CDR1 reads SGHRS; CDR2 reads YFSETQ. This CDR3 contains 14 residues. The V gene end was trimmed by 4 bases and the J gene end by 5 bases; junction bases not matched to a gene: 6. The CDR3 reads CASSDRGSGDTQYF. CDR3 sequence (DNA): TGCGCCAGCAGCGACAGGGGCTCGGGAGATACGCAGTATTTT.